A selection of T cell receptor beta chains follows, all from one sample in a study of T cell repertoires in cytomegalovirus infection. These TCRs' antigens remain unknown. MiXCR, run by TCRdb on the reads, gives a single entry per CDR3 protein. The table has 650,000 to 900,000 distinct CDR3 sequences, about 27% seen once; the top ten hold 13%. The material sequenced was cultured CD8+ T cells from PBMCs, taken from culture after CMV antigen stimulation. All receptors derive from a human donor in good health (CMV status not recorded). Some clones in this sample may be carry-over from other donors' samples. CDR3s include the opening cysteine and the closing phenylalanine or tryptophan. A D gene is named only where the DNA matches it firmly. Part of the rows lack a size; the others show once, few, many or a class for expanded clones.

clone size: many
V gene: TRBV10-3
D gene: -
J gene: TRBJ2-1
CDR3 protein: CAISEVRTENNEQFF
CDR3 DNA: TGTGCCATCAGTGAGGTTAGGACAGAAAACAATGAGCAGTTCTTC

clone size: -
V gene: TRBV28
D gene: -
J gene: TRBJ2-2
CDR3 protein: CASSALGHLNTGELFF
CDR3 DNA: TGTGCCAGCAGTGCCTTGGGGCACCTGAACACCGGGGAGCTGTTTTTT

clone size: few
V gene: TRBV20-1
D gene: -
J gene: TRBJ2-3
CDR3 protein: CSARSRLTRGMTDTQYF
CDR3 DNA: TGCAGTGCTAGATCCCGTCTCACCCGGGGGATGACAGATACGCAGTATTTT

clone size: -
V gene: TRBV7-2
D gene: -
J gene: TRBJ2-5
CDR3 protein: CASSLTPIETQYF
CDR3 DNA: TGTGCCAGCAGCTTAACCCCCATAGAGACCCAGTACTTC

clone size: -
V gene: TRBV13
D gene: TRBD2
J gene: TRBJ2-7
CDR3 protein: CASSYFGSGHYEQYF
CDR3 DNA: TGTGCCAGCAGCTATTTTGGTAGCGGGCACTACGAGCAGTACTTC

clone size: many
V gene: TRBV12-3/TRBV12-4
D gene: -
J gene: TRBJ1-1
CDR3 protein: CASSRTAEAFF
CDR3 DNA: TGTGCCAGCAGCAGGACGGCTGAAGCTTTCTTT

clone size: -
V gene: TRBV10-3
D gene: -
J gene: TRBJ1-2
CDR3 protein: CAIKLSSNYGYTF
CDR3 DNA: TGTGCCATCAAGCTCAGTTCTAACTATGGCTACACCTTC

clone size: -
V gene: TRBV27
D gene: TRBD1
J gene: TRBJ2-7
CDR3 protein: CASSIRDRGFYEQYF
CDR3 DNA: TGTGCCAGCAGTATCCGGGACAGGGGATTCTACGAGCAGTACTTC

clone size: -
V gene: TRBV4-1
D gene: -
J gene: TRBJ1-5
CDR3 protein: CASSQESGGLRPQHF
CDR3 DNA: TGCGCCAGCAGCCAAGAGTCGGGGGGTCTGCGGCCCCAGCATTTT

clone size: many
V gene: TRBV7-2
D gene: -
J gene: TRBJ1-2
CDR3 protein: CASSTDTVNYGYTF
CDR3 DNA: TGTGCCAGCAGCACGGACACTGTAAACTATGGCTACACCTTC

clone size: -
V gene: TRBV20-1
D gene: -
J gene: TRBJ1-5
CDR3 protein: CSARDRGRSNQPQHF
CDR3 DNA: TGCAGTGCTCGAGATCGGGGTCGGAGCAATCAGCCCCAGCATTTT

clone size: once
V gene: TRBV19
D gene: -
J gene: TRBJ2-1
CDR3 protein: CASSIDAGVSYNEQFF
CDR3 DNA: TGTGCCAGTAGTATAGACGCAGGGGTCTCCTACAATGAGCAGTTCTTC

clone size: many
V gene: TRBV7-6
D gene: -
J gene: TRBJ1-3
CDR3 protein: CASSLVTGFRNTIYF
CDR3 DNA: TGTGCCAGCAGCTTAGTTACAGGGTTTCGAAACACCATATATTTT

clone size: many
V gene: TRBV7-6
D gene: TRBD1
J gene: TRBJ1-1
CDR3 protein: CASSLSGGPYTEAFF
CDR3 DNA: TGTGCCAGCAGCTTATCAGGGGGGCCGTACACTGAAGCTTTCTTT

clone size: -
V gene: TRBV6-5
D gene: TRBD1
J gene: TRBJ2-3
CDR3 protein: CASSRQGYTDTQYF
CDR3 DNA: TGTGCCAGCAGTCGACAGGGGTACACAGATACGCAGTATTTT